This TCR beta chain was obtained from a study of CD8+ T cells in alopecia areata. This clone came up a few times. Trimming shortened V by 2 bases and J by 3 bases, and 2 bases separated the two germline ends. The CDR3 covers 11 residues. CDR1 and CDR2 from the germline V gene are GTSNPN and SVGIG (reference sequence). Isolated RNA was reverse transcribed into cDNA used as the sequencing template. Sequenced by immunoSEQ multiplex PCR; TCRdb stores in-frame clones only, minus some. The sample includes 150,000 to 200,000 clones, roughly 60% of them seen just once. As to treatment: oral pan-JAK inhibitor, 5-10 mg twice daily.

J is TRBJ1-3 and V is TRBV30, with D uncertain. This sequence was found in a human donor with alopecia areata. This sample comprised CD4+ T cells sorted from blood, obtained at week 24, from a patient treated with tofacitinib. The CDR3 here is CAWSFGNTIYF. DNA of the CDR3: TGTGCCTGGAGTTTTGGAAACACCATATATTTT. The full variable domain, completed using reference TRBV30 and TRBJ1-3, is SQTIHQWPATLVQPVGSPLSLECTVEGTSNPNLYWYRQAAGRGLQLLFYSVGIGQISSEVPQNLSASRPQDRQFILSSKKLLLSDSGFYLCAWSFGNTIYFGEGSWLTVV.